Presented here are 15 T cell receptor beta chains from one specimen sequenced in a study of T cells in Graves' hyperthyroidism and ophthalmopathy (dated by TCRdb to between 2017 and 2020). Receptor amplification or capture employed multiplex PCR. TCRdb lists the instrument as Illumina HiSeq 2000. The TCR beta CDR3 regions were amplified from the RNA transcripts. A first-round RT-PCR of the TCR CDR3 used the HTBI primer set with the Qiagen OneStep RT-PCR kit. TCRdb reanalyzed the raw reads on its own, using fastp at Q25 for trimming and MiXCR for clone calling, and kept in-frame beta chains. CDR3 protein duplicates are merged, each entry listing the most common genes and DNA. This sample gives about 640,000 distinct CDR3 sequences in total; 40% to 55% of them show up just once. Under 8.5% of the sample is in the top ten clones. Sequencing input: peripheral blood or thyroid tissue (not recorded which). The receptors derive from an adult man with Graves' disease, either hyperthyroidism or ophthalmopathy (not recorded which).

V usage is TRBV7-9 and J usage is TRBJ1-2, with D possibly being TRBD1 (6 bases). The CDR3 has 15 amino acids. The V gene's germline CDR1 is SEHNR and CDR2 FQNEAQ (reference sequence). Trimming shortened V by 1 base and J by 4 bases, and 13 bases separated the two germline ends. DNA of the CDR3: TGTGCCAGCAGCTTAGGGACAGTGGGTCCCTATGGCTACACCTTC. As protein: CASSLGTVGPYGYTF.

The gene calls are TRBV25-1 and TRBJ1-4; the D gene is possibly TRBD1 (5 bases). Germline V gene lookup returns CDR1 MGHDK and CDR2 SYGVNS. The CDR3 runs to 15 residues. The V gene lost 6 bases and the J gene lost 2 bases, with 13 bases spanning the gap. The DNA for the CDR3 is TGTGCCAGCAGCCCAACGTGGGGGACTAATGAAAAACTGTTTTTT. Its translation is CASSPTWGTNEKLFF.

J is TRBJ1-5 and V is TRBV2; TRBD1 is a possible D gene (5 bases). The CDR3 sequence is 13 residues long. V lost 7 bases and J lost 7, with 14 bases in between. The germline V gene encodes CDR1 SNHLY and CDR2 FYNNEI. CDR3 sequence (DNA): TGTGCCAGCAATTTGGCAGGGCAACAGCCCCAGCATTTT. This codes for CASNLAGQQPQHF. Variable domain in full (rest from reference TRBV2 and TRBJ1-5): EPEVTQTPSHQVTQMGQEVILRCVPISNHLYFYWYRQILGQKVEFLVSFYNNEISEKSEIFDDQFSVERPDGSNFTLKIRSTKLEDSAMYFCASNLAGQQPQHFGDGTRLSIL.

The gene calls are TRBV15 and TRBJ1-5, with 11 nucleotides matching TRBD1. Germline V CDR1 and CDR2: LNHNV, YYDKDF (reference sequence). CDR3 size: 16 residues. V was pared by 4 bases and J by 7 bases, with 9 bases of the junction left unmatched. The CDR3 bases are TGTGCCACCAGCAAAATTGGGACAGGGGGGGAGCAGCCCCAGCATTTT. Amino acid sequence: CATSKIGTGGEQPQHF.

The V call is TRBV6-1, the J call TRBJ1-2; D gene uncertain. CDR1 is MNHNS, CDR2 SASEGT, per germline. CDR3 length equals 13 residues. V was trimmed by 6 bases and J by 4 bases, leaving 12 bases between them. CDR3 coding DNA: TGTGCCAGCAGGGACGGGCCTACCTATGGCTACACCTTC. It translates to CASRDGPTYGYTF.

The rearrangement uses TRBV19 and TRBJ1-6, with a tentative D call TRBD1 (5 bases). Per germline, CDR1 LNHDA and CDR2 SQIVND (reference sequence). Deletions cut 7 bases from V and 6 bases from J, with 13 bases between. The CDR3 sequence is 14 residues long. The CDR3 loop is CASTQGKVNSPLHF. Here the CDR3 DNA reads TGTGCCAGTACTCAGGGAAAAGTTAATTCACCCCTCCACTTT. Combining the CDR3 with reference TRBV19 and TRBJ1-6 gives the whole variable domain DGGITQSPKYLFRKEGQNVTLSCEQNLNHDAMYWYRQDPGQGLRLIYYSQIVNDFQKGDIAEGYSVSREKKESFPLTVTSAQKNPTAFYLCASTQGKVNSPLHFGNGTRLTVT.

The chain employs TRBV7-6 and TRBJ2-7, with TRBD1 as a possible D gene (5 bases). CDR3 length: 13 residues. Germline assignment: CDR1 SGHVS and CDR2 FNYEAQ. Trimming removed 4 bases at V and 6 bases at J, with 13 bases between. The chain's CDR3 is CASSWTTASEQYF. The CDR3 DNA follows: TGTGCCAGCAGCTGGACAACAGCTTCCGAGCAGTACTTC.

This clonotype was picked up a small number of times. The chain recombines TRBV7-2 with TRBJ1-4; TRBD1 is a possible D gene (6 bases). CDR3 length: 16 amino acids. The V end lost 5 bases, the J end lost 0 bases, and 13 bases lay between the germline ends. Per the germline V gene, CDR1 is SGHTA and CDR2 is FQGNSA. CDR3: CASSPLSGATNEKLFF. CDR3 DNA: TGTGCCAGCAGCCCGCTGTCAGGGGCAACTAATGAAAAACTGTTTTTT.

This clonotype was seen ten or more times. Here the CDR3 reads CASSVWGGGNQPQHF. The CDR3 DNA reads as TGTGCCAGCAGTGTCTGGGGCGGTGGCAATCAGCCCCAGCATTTT. The V call is TRBV2, the J call TRBJ1-5; tentative D call: TRBD1 (5 bases). CDR1 is SNHLY, CDR2 FYNNEI, per germline. With 4 bases removed from V and 2 bases from J, the gap between germline ends came to 12 bases. The CDR3 runs to 15 residues.

This clonotype was seen many times. The CDR3 bases are TGTGCCACCAGCGCCCGACAGGGGAGCGTCCTGACTTTC. Encoded protein: CATSARQGSVLTF. The V call is TRBV15, the J call TRBJ2-6, with 8 bases matching TRBD1. Germline V gene data show CDR1 as LNHNV and CDR2 as YYDKDF (reference sequence). V trimming: 5 bases; J trimming: 12 bases; junction bases outside the gene matches: 6. This CDR3 comprises 13 residues.

The rearrangement joins TRBV7-6 to TRBJ1-2, with D unresolved. CDR3 length: 15 residues. V lost 4 bases to trimming and J lost 2 bases, with 14 bases between them. Per the germline V gene, CDR1 is SGHVS and CDR2 is FNYEAQ. CDR3 sequence: CASSSVASGNYGYTF. In DNA, the CDR3 is TGTGCCAGCAGCTCAGTTGCCAGTGGGAACTATGGCTACACCTTC.

This chain connects TRBV2 to TRBJ1-6; D is ambiguous. The CDR3 extends over 17 amino acids. Trimming took 10 bases from V and 0 from J, leaving 19 bases between them. Germline V gene sequence: CDR1 SNHLY, CDR2 FYNNEI. The CDR3 loop is CATNKGGRDSYNSPLHF. The CDR3 bases are TGTGCCACCAATAAAGGAGGGAGGGACTCCTATAATTCACCCCTCCACTTT.

This clonotype was observed at least ten times. CDR3 sequence reads: CAISERGGDSPLHF. DNA for the CDR3: TGTGCCATCAGTGAAAGGGGGGGGGATTCACCCCTCCACTTT. The J gene is TRBJ1-6, the V gene TRBV10-3; possibly TRBD1 for D (6 bases). CDR3 length: 14 amino acids. Trimming left V 3 bases short and J 8 bases short, with 11 bases between. Germline V lookup: CDR1 ENHRY, CDR2 SYGVKD.

The rearrangement links TRBV7-6 to TRBJ2-6; D gene unclear. CDR3 size: 14 residues. V was cut by 5 bases and J by 5 bases, with 10 bases left in between. Germline loops: CDR1 SGHVS, CDR2 FNYEAQ. The CDR3 sequence is CASSDGSRANVLTF. CDR3 nucleotide sequence: TGTGCCAGCAGCGACGGGTCGAGGGCCAACGTCCTGACTTTC. Using reference TRBV7-6 and TRBJ2-6 for the parts outside the CDR3, the full variable domain is GAGVSQSPRYKVTKRGQDVALRCDPISGHVSLYWYRQALGQGPEFLTYFNYEAQQDKSGLPNDRFSAERPEGSISTLTIQRTEQRDSAMYRCASSDGSRANVLTFGAGSRLTVL.

The rearrangement joins TRBV2 to TRBJ1-1; 8 bases line up with TRBD1. This CDR3 spans 15 amino acids. V lost 3 bases, J lost 5 bases, and 8 bases stayed unmatched. Germline values: CDR1 SNHLY, CDR2 FYNNEI. The CDR3 sequence: CASSEDRERRTEAFF. CDR3 nucleotides: TGTGCCAGCAGTGAGGACAGGGAGAGAAGAACTGAAGCTTTCTTT.